This T cell receptor (beta chain) is drawn from a study of cytomegalovirus exposure and HLA in healthy donors. Study-level results: A later analysis showed HLA-associated TCR beta chains outstripping equally common others in clonal expansion. Later analysis identified a missense DCLRE1C variant that was linked to TCR beta V- and J-gene trimming. Across all donors, roughly uniform sequencing depth was an assumption of the presence/absence analyses.

Researchers ran the PCR with 60 Vbeta and 13 Jbeta primers. Using immunoSEQ multiplex PCR, the repertoire was profiled, and TCRdb retains in-frame clones only, with some absent. The sample records 60,000 to 95,000 clones, 75% to 85% being singletons. The CDR3 is made up of 15 amino acids. The trim removed 2 bases at V and 0 bases at J, leaving 1 base unmatched. Per the germline V gene, CDR1 is MNHNS and CDR2 is SASEGT. With regard to this clone: Its target is not known.

Sequences were obtained from PBMCs. The V and J genes are TRBV6-1 and TRBJ2-3, with 8 bases aligning to TRBD2. The receptor comes from a man in his 70s in good health and CMV-seropositive. The CDR3 here is CASSEIAGSTDTQYF. The CDR3 region has the DNA TGTGCCAGCAGTGAAATAGCGGGGAGCACAGATACGCAGTATTTT.